A single T cell receptor beta chain is shown here with its context. This record belongs to a study of cytotoxic CD8 clonotypes in ibrutinib-treated CLL. The CDR3 loop spans 16 amino acids. V shed 5 bases, J shed 6 bases, and the junction held 11 bases outside the gene matches. Germline V gene lookup returns CDR1 MDHEN and CDR2 SYDVKM. Sequencing used immunoSEQ multiplex PCR; TCRdb keeps in-frame clones, though not all of them. The repertoire has over 70,000 clones, roughly 86% of them found once; the top ten carry about 5.6%. The genes are TRBV28 and TRBJ2-5; 11 bases agree with TRBD1. This sample comprised PBMCs, obtained before ibrutinib treatment. The clonotype originates from a human donor with chronic lymphocytic leukemia. The CDR3 here is CASSIVGQGAQKTQYF. The CDR3 DNA follows: TGTGCCAGCAGTATCGTTGGACAGGGGGCCCAGAAGACCCAGTACTTC.